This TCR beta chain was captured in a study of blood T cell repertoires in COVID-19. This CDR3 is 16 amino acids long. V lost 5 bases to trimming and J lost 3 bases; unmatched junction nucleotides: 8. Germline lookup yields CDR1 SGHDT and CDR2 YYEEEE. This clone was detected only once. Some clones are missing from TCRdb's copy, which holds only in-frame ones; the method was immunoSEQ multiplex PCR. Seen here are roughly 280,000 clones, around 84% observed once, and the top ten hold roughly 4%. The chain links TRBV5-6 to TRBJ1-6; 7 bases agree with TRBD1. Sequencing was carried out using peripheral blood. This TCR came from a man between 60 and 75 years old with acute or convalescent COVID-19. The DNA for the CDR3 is TGTGCCAGCAGACCAGGGGCAGGGGGCTATAATTCACCCCTCCACTTT. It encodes CASRPGAGGYNSPLHF.